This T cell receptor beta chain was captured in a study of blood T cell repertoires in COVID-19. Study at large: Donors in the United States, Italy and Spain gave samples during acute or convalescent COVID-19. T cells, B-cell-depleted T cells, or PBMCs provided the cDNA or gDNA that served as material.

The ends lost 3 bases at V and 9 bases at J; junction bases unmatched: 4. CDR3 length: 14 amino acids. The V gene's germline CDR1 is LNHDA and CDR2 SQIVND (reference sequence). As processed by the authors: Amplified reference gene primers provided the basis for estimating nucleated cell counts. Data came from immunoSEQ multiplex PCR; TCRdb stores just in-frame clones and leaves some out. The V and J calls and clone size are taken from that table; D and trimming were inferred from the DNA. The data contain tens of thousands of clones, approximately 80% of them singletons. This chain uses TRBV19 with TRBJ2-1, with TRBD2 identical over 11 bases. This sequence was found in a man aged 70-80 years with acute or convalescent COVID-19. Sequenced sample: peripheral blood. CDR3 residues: CASSISGGATEQFF. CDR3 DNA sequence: TGTGCCAGTAGTATTAGCGGGGGGGCTACTGAGCAGTTCTTC.